A selection of T cell receptor beta chains follows, all from one sample in a study of T cells in Graves' hyperthyroidism and ophthalmopathy. MiXCR was run by TCRdb on the multiplex PCR reads, yielding one entry per CDR3 protein. Of a few hundred thousand distinct CDR3 sequences listed, approximately 14% were seen once; the top ten hold less than 20%. Material: blood. These receptors all come from a woman in her late teens or twenties with Graves' hyperthyroidism. CDR3s include the opening cysteine and the closing phenylalanine or tryptophan. Fields, in order: CDR3 protein, CDR3 DNA, J gene, clone size, V gene, D gene. The D gene is left open where the match is weak. Not all rows give a size; the values are once, few, many and, for expanded clones, a class.

CDR3: CASSSLALGIGSLTYEQYF
DNA: TGTGCCAGTAGTAGCTTAGCCCTAGGGATTGGATCGTTAACCTACGAGCAGTACTTC
J: TRBJ2-7
size: NA
V: TRBV19
D: NA

CDR3: CASSTRTRDIVVLTF
DNA: TGTGCCAGTAGTACCCGGACACGCGATATTGTCGTCCTGACTTTC
J: TRBJ2-6
size: NA
V: TRBV19
D: NA

CDR3: CASSLGDSPSHEQFF
DNA: TGTGCCAGCAGCTTGGGGGATAGTCCTAGCCATGAGCAGTTCTTC
J: TRBJ2-1
size: many
V: TRBV5-5
D: NA

CDR3: CASSSGGLDNSPLHF
DNA: TGTGCCAGTAGCTCCGGGGGATTAGATAATTCACCCCTCCACTTT
J: TRBJ1-6
size: few
V: TRBV19
D: NA

CDR3: CASSLGLAGGNEQFF
DNA: TGTGCCAGCAGCCTAGGACTAGCGGGAGGCAATGAGCAGTTCTTC
J: TRBJ2-1
size: many
V: TRBV5-1
D: TRBD2

CDR3: CAWRGTGINEQFF
DNA: TGTGCCTGGAGGGGGACAGGGATCAATGAGCAGTTCTTC
J: TRBJ2-1
size: NA
V: TRBV30
D: TRBD1

CDR3: CAIPFFDTGYQETQYF
DNA: TGTGCCATCCCGTTCTTTGACACGGGGTACCAAGAGACCCAGTACTTC
J: TRBJ2-5
size: many
V: TRBV6-1
D: NA

CDR3: CATSDRRDYQGYTF
DNA: TGTGCCACCAGTGATCGCCGGGACTACCAGGGCTACACCTTC
J: TRBJ1-2
size: few
V: TRBV24-1
D: NA

CDR3: CASSLTSGNTEAFF
DNA: TGTGCCAGCAGTCTAACATCAGGGAACACTGAAGCTTTCTTT
J: TRBJ1-1
size: many
V: TRBV11-3
D: NA

CDR3: CASSQEVNGRKAIQYF
DNA: TGTGCCAGCAGCCAAGAGGTGAACGGGAGGAAGGCCATTCAGTACTTC
J: TRBJ2-4
size: many
V: TRBV4-2
D: TRBD2

CDR3: CASNPGQFFQPQYF
DNA: TGCGCCTCAAATCCGGGACAGTTTTTTCAACCGCAGTATTTT
J: TRBJ2-3
size: NA
V: TRBV5-1
D: TRBD1

CDR3: CASSLSWDRLGPGSLGTFF
DNA: TGTGCCAGCAGTTTATCCTGGGACAGGCTCGGTCCCGGCAGTCTCGGGACTTTCTTT
J: TRBJ1-1
size: many
V: TRBV12-3/TRBV12-4
D: TRBD1

CDR3: CASSPRTSGVYNEQFF
DNA: TGTGCCAGCAGTCCCCGGACTAGCGGGGTTTACAATGAGCAGTTCTTC
J: TRBJ2-1
size: many
V: TRBV27
D: TRBD2

CDR3: CATSDLAGGPYNEQFF
DNA: TGTGCCACCAGTGATTTGGCGGGAGGCCCCTACAATGAGCAGTTCTTC
J: TRBJ2-1
size: many
V: TRBV24-1
D: TRBD2

CDR3: CSANVLGDTEAFF
DNA: TGCAGTGCGAACGTGTTAGGTGACACTGAAGCTTTCTTT
J: TRBJ1-1
size: NA
V: TRBV20-1
D: NA

CDR3: CASSMPQVQRTEAFF
DNA: TGTGCCAGTAGTATGCCACAGGTTCAGAGAACTGAAGCTTTCTTT
J: TRBJ1-1
size: few
V: TRBV19
D: NA

CDR3: CASSQDPGGLGYTF
DNA: TGCGCCAGCAGCCAAGATCCAGGGGGCCTTGGCTACACCTTC
J: TRBJ1-2
size: many
V: TRBV4-1
D: TRBD1

CDR3: CAWSAVGGELFF
DNA: TGTGCCTGGAGTGCCGTAGGAGGGGAGCTGTTTTTT
J: TRBJ2-2
size: many
V: TRBV30
D: NA

CDR3: CASSSSAGWAEKLFF
DNA: TGTGCCAGCAGTTCTTCCGCGGGGTGGGCTGAAAAACTGTTTTTT
J: TRBJ1-4
size: many
V: TRBV27
D: NA

CDR3: CASRASGEKETQYF
DNA: TGTGCCAGCAGAGCCTCAGGGGAGAAAGAGACCCAGTACTTC
J: TRBJ2-5
size: many
V: TRBV11-3
D: NA

CDR3: CASSFRENEQFF
DNA: TGTGCCAGCAGTTTCAGGGAGAATGAGCAGTTCTTC
J: TRBJ2-1
size: many
V: TRBV12-3/TRBV12-4
D: NA

CDR3: CASSLAGTGEIGTLHF
DNA: TGTGCCAGCAGCTTAGCTGGGACAGGGGAAATTGGTACCCTCCACTTT
J: TRBJ1-6
size: NA
V: TRBV7-9
D: TRBD1

CDR3: CASSLEGRIGFF
DNA: TGTGCCAGCAGTTTAGAAGGACGTATCGGCTTCTTT
J: TRBJ1-1
size: many
V: TRBV12-3/TRBV12-4
D: NA

CDR3: CASSLEGQPTEAFF
DNA: TGCGCCAGCAGCTTGGAGGGTCAGCCCACTGAAGCTTTCTTT
J: TRBJ1-1
size: many
V: TRBV5-1
D: NA